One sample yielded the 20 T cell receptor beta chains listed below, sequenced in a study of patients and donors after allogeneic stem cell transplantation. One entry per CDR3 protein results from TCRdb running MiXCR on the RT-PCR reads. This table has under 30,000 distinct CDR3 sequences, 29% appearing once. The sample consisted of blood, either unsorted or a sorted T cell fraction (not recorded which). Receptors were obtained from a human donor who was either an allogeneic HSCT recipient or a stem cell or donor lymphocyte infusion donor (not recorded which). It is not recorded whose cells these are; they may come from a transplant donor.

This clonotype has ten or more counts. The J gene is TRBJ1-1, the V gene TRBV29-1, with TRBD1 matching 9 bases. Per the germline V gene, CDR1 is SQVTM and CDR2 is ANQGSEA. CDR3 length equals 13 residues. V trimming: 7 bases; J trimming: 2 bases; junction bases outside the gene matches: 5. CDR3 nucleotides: TGCAGCGCACGAACAGGGGGCAACACTGAAGCTTTCTTT. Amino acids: CSARTGGNTEAFF.

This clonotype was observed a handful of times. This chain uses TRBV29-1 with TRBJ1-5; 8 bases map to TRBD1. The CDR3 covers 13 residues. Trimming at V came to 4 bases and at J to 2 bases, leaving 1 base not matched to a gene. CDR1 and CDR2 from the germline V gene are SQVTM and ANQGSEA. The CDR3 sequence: CSVATGGNQPQHF. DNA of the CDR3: TGCAGCGTTGCGACAGGGGGCAATCAGCCCCAGCATTTT.

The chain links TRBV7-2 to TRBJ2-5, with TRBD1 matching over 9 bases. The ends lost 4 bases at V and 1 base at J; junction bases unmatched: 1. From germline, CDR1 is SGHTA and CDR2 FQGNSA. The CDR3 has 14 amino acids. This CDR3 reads CASSYRGLQETQYF. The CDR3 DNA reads TGTGCCAGCAGCTACAGGGGGCTCCAAGAGACCCAGTACTTC. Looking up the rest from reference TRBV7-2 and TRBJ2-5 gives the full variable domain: GAGVSQSPSNKVTEKGKDVELRCDPISGHTALYWYRQSLGQGLEFLIYFQGNSAPDKSGLPSDRFSAERTGGSVSTLTIQRTQQEDSAVYLCASSYRGLQETQYFGPGTRLLVL.

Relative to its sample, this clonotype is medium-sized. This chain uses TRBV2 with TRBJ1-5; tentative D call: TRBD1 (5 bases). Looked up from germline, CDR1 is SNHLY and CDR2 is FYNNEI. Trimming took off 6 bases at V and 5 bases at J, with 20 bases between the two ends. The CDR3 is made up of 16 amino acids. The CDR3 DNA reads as TGTGCCAGCAGCCCGGGGCAGGGCAAACCCGATCAGCCCCAGCATTTT. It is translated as CASSPGQGKPDQPQHF.

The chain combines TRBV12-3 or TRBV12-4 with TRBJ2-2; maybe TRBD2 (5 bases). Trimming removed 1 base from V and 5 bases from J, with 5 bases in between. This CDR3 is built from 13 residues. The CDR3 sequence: CASSLGRTGELFF. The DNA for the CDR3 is TGTGCCAGCAGTTTAGGGAGGACCGGGGAGCTGTTTTTT.

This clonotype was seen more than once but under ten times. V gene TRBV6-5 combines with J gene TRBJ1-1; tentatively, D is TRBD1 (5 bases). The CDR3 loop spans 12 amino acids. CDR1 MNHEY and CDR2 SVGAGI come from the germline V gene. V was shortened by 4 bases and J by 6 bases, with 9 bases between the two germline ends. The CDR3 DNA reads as TGTGCCAGCAGTTTCCAGGGTTCTGAAGCTTTCTTT. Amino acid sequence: CASSFQGSEAFF.

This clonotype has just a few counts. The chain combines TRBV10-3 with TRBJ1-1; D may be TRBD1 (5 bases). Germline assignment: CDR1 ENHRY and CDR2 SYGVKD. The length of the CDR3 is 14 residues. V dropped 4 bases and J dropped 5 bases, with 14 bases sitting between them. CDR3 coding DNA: TGTGCCATCAGTGCCAACGAGGAGGGGACTGAAGCTTTCTTT. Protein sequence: CAISANEEGTEAFF.

The CDR3 bases are TGCAGCGTCCCCCGGGACAGGGGAACTGGGGACTATGGCTACACCTTC. It encodes CSVPRDRGTGDYGYTF. This sequence joins TRBV29-1 and TRBJ1-2, with TRBD1 identical over 10 bases. The CDR3 consists of 16 residues. Trimming removed 6 bases from V and 3 bases from J; junction bases left unmatched: 13. CDR1 SQVTM and CDR2 ANQGSEA come from the germline V gene.

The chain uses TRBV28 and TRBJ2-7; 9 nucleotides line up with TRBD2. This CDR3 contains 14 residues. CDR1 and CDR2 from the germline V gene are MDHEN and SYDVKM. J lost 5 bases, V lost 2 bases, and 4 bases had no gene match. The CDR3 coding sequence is TGTGCCAGCAGTTTAGGCGGGGGGGCCAACGAGCAGTACTTC. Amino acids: CASSLGGGANEQYF.

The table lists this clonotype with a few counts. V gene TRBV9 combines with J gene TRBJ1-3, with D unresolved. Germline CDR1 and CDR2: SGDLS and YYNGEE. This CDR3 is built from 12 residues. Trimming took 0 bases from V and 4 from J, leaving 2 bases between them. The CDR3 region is CASSVEGNTIYF. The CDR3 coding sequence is TGTGCCAGCAGCGTAGAGGGAAACACCATATATTTT.

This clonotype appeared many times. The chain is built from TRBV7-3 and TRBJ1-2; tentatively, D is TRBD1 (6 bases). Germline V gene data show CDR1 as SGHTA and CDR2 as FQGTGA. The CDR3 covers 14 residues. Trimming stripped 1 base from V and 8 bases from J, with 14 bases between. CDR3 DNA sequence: TGTGCCAGCAGCTTAATGGCAGGGGTGGAAGGCTACACCTTC. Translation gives CASSLMAGVEGYTF.

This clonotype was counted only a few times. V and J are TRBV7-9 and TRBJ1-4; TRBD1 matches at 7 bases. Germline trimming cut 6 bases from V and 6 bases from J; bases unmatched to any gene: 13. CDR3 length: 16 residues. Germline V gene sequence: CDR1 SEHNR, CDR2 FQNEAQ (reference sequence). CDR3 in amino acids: CASRPNPRGRDEKLFF. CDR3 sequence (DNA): TGTGCCAGCAGACCAAACCCGAGGGGGCGCGATGAAAAACTGTTTTTT.

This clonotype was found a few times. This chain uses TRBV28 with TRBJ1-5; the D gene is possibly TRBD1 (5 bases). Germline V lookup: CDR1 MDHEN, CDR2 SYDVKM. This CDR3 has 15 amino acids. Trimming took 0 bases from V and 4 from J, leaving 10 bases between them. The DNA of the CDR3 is TGTGCCAGCAGTTTATGGGGACGGCAGAATCAGCCCCAGCATTTT. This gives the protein CASSLWGRQNQPQHF.

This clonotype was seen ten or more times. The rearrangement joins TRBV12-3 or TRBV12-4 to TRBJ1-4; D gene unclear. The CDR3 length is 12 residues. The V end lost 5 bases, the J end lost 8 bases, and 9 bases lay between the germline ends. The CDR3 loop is CASSTDLEKLFF. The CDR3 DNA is TGTGCCAGCAGTACCGACCTCGAAAAACTGTTTTTT.

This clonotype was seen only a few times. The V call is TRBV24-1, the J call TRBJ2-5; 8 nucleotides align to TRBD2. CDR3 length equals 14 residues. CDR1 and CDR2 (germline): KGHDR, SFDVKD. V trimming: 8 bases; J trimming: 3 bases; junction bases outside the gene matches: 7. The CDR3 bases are TGTGCCACCACCCGGACTAGCTTTAAAGAGACCCAGTACTTC. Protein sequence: CATTRTSFKETQYF.

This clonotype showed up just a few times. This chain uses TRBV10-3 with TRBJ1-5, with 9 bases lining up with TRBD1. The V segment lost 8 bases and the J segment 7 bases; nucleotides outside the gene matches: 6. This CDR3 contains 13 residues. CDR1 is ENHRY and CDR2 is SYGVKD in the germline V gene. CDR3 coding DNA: TGTGCCATCGGAGGACAGGGGCACCAGCCCCAGCATTTT. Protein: CAIGGQGHQPQHF.

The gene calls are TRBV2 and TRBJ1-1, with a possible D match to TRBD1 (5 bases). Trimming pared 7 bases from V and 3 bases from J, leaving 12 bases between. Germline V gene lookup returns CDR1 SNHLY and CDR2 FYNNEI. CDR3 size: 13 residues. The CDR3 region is CASTVGDYTEAFF. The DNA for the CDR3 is TGTGCCAGCACGGTAGGGGATTACACTGAAGCTTTCTTT.

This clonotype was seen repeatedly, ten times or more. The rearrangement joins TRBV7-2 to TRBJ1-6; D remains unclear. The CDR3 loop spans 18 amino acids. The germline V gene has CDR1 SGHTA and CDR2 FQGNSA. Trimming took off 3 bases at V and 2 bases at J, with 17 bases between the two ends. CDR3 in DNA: TGTGCCAGCAGCTTTGGAGTCTGGGAACAAACCTATAATTCACCCCTCCACTTT. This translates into CASSFGVWEQTYNSPLHF. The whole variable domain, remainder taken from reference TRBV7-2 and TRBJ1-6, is GAGVSQSPSNKVTEKGKDVELRCDPISGHTALYWYRQSLGQGLEFLIYFQGNSAPDKSGLPSDRFSAERTGGSVSTLTIQRTQQEDSAVYLCASSFGVWEQTYNSPLHFGNGTRLTVT.

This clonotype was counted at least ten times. The CDR3 DNA follows: TGCGCCAGCAGCCGACGACAGAACGCAGATACGCAGTATTTT. This codes for CASSRRQNADTQYF. The chain is built from TRBV4-3 and TRBJ2-3, with a tentative D call TRBD1 (5 bases). CDR3 length equals 14 residues. V was pared by 4 bases and J by 4 bases, with 12 bases between. Germline assignment: CDR1 LGHNA and CDR2 YSLEER.

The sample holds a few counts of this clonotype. The CDR3 DNA reads TGTGCCAGCACCCGATCGGGGGCAAACACTGAAGCTTTCTTT. This gives the protein CASTRSGANTEAFF. The rearrangement uses TRBV12-3 or TRBV12-4 and TRBJ1-1, with D perhaps matching TRBD1 (6 bases). Between the trimmed V and J ends, which lost 7 bases and 2 bases, there was a span of 14 bases. CDR3 length: 14 amino acids.